These T cell receptor beta chains were read from a single sample in a study of regulatory and conventional T cells in RAG deficiency. Data came from immunoSEQ multiplex PCR; TCRdb stores just in-frame clones and leaves some out. The sample lists almost 35,000 clones, roughly 76% occurring once. These data were likewise used in another study, on regulatory T cells.

Sequencing was done on a sample of CD4+ effector T cells sorted from blood. The receptors were sampled from a human donor in good health. The CDR3 runs from the conserved cysteine through the conserved F or W. A D gene is named only where the DNA matches it firmly. Size is omitted from some rows. Given values are once, few, many or a class for expanded clones.

d_call clone_size j_call v_call cdr3_nt cdr3_aa
. . TRBJ2-7 TRBV28 TGTGCCAGCAGAACAGGGATTCTGGGCCACGAGCAGTACTTC CASRTGILGHEQYF
. few TRBJ1-5 TRBV5-1 TGCGCCAGCAGCTGGGGGGATCAGCCCCAGCATTTT CASSWGDQPQHF
. . TRBJ2-7 TRBV6-5 TGTGCCAGCAGCTCGACAGCGAGCTCCTACGAGCAGTACTTC CASSSTASSYEQYF
TRBD2 . TRBJ2-5 TRBV9 TGTGCCAGCAGCCCCCGATTAGCGGGGGCAGGCAAGACCCAGTACTTC CASSPRLAGAGKTQYF
. . TRBJ1-5 TRBV2 TGTGCCAGCAGAGCAGACACCTCTAATCAGCCCCAGCATTTT CASRADTSNQPQHF
. . TRBJ1-2 TRBV12-5 TGTGCTAGTGGCCTGGTGGAGCCCTCTCCACCTCCATATGGCTACACCTTC CASGLVEPSPPPYGYTF
. . TRBJ1-1 TRBV2 TGTGCCAGCACCGTAGATCTGGCAGGGGCGGTGTCTTTCTTT CASTVDLAGAVSFF
TRBD1 few TRBJ2-4 TRBV5-4 TGTGCCAGCAGCCGGGACAGGGCAATTCAGTACTTC CASSRDRAIQYF
. . TRBJ2-7 TRBV28 TGTGCCAGCAGTTCCGACAATTCCTACGAGCAGTACTTC CASSSDNSYEQYF
. . TRBJ2-7 TRBV4-1 TGCGCCAGCAGCCAAGAGAGGGGGTTAGTCTACGAGCAGTACTTC CASSQERGLVYEQYF
. once TRBJ2-1 TRBV29-1 TGCAGCGTGGGGTTCGGGGCCTACAATGAGCAGTTCTTC CSVGFGAYNEQFF
. . TRBJ1-5 TRBV18 TGTGCCAGCTCACCAGGGGGCAATCAGCCCCAGCATTTT CASSPGGNQPQHF
. . TRBJ1-1 TRBV27 TGTGCCAGCAGTCCTGTGGGGCAGAACACTGAAGCTTTCTTT CASSPVGQNTEAFF
TRBD1 . TRBJ1-1 TRBV30 TGTGCCTGGAGAGACCGGACAGGGGGTTTTGAAGCTTTCTTT CAWRDRTGGFEAFF
. . TRBJ2-1 TRBV5-1 TGCGCCAGCAGCATCCTCAGGGCGTCCGGAAACAATGAGCAGTTCTTC CASSILRASGNNEQFF
. . TRBJ2-1 TRBV6-6 TGTGCCAGCAGTTCCTTTGGGGGGGCAGTAGATGAGCAGTTCTTC CASSSFGGAVDEQFF
. once TRBJ2-5 TRBV18 TGTGCCAGCTCACCTATGCGAGAGACCCAGTACTTC CASSPMRETQYF
. . TRBJ2-2 TRBV29-1 TGCAGCGTTGGGGGGGTAGCAGGCACCGGGGAGCTGTTTTTT CSVGGVAGTGELFF
. few TRBJ2-2 TRBV7-6 TGTGCCGGTGCCGACACCGGGGAGCTGTTTTTT CAGADTGELFF
TRBD2 . TRBJ2-7 TRBV5-1 TGCGCCAGCTACTTTGGAGGGACTAGTGGCTCCTACGAGCAGTACTTC CASYFGGTSGSYEQYF
. . TRBJ2-7 TRBV28 TGTGCCAGCAGTTTGGCTGGGGGGAACGAGCAGTACTTC CASSLAGGNEQYF
. . TRBJ2-7 TRBV18 TGTGCCAGCTCCCCTGGGACTGGTGGCACCTACGAGCAGTACTTC CASSPGTGGTYEQYF
. . TRBJ2-2 TRBV10-3 TGTGCCATCAGTGAGTCTTCAGGGTGGACCGGGGAGCTGTTTTTT CAISESSGWTGELFF
. . TRBJ2-7 TRBV5-6 TGTGCCAGCAGCTTGAGGCGGGCCAAGGTAACCGACGAGCAGTACTTC CASSLRRAKVTDEQYF
. . TRBJ2-5 TRBV12-5 TGTGCTAGTGGTTTGGCGGAAGGGGAGACCCAGTACTTC CASGLAEGETQYF
TRBD2 . TRBJ2-2 TRBV2 TGTGCCAGCAGTGATCAGGCACTAGCGGGGCCCGGGGAGCTGTTTTTT CASSDQALAGPGELFF
. . TRBJ1-4 TRBV6-5 TGTGCCAGCAGTTACTCCGCAGTTACAACTAATGAAAAACTGTTTTTT CASSYSAVTTNEKLFF
. . TRBJ1-5 TRBV15 TGTGCCACCAGCAGAGGTGACCTGAATCAGCCCCAGCATTTT CATSRGDLNQPQHF
. . TRBJ2-1 TRBV7-3 TGTGCCAGCAGCTCACCAAAGGGGGGGGCTAGCGGATACAATGAGCAGTTCTTC CASSSPKGGASGYNEQFF
. . TRBJ1-1 TRBV9 TGTGCCAGCAGCGTAAGTCCCGTGAACACTGAAGCTTTCTTT CASSVSPVNTEAFF
TRBD1 . TRBJ2-7 TRBV15 TGTGCCACCAGCAGACGGGACAGCTACGAGCAGTACTTC CATSRRDSYEQYF
. . TRBJ1-1 TRBV9 TGTGCCAGCAGCGTAGGGGGATACACTGAAGCTTTCTTT CASSVGGYTEAFF
. . TRBJ2-3 TRBV6-1 TGTGCCAGCAGCCCGGGGGCGCGCACAGATACGCAGTATTTT CASSPGARTDTQYF
. . TRBJ2-7 TRBV19 TGTGCCAGTACCGGGTGGGTGGCAGGGGCCTACGAGCAGTACTTC CASTGWVAGAYEQYF
. . TRBJ1-1 TRBV21-1 TGTGCCAGCAGCAGAAGACCCCCCCGAACCCCAACCCCGAACACTGAAGCTTTCTTT CASSRRPPRTPTPNTEAFF